This is a list of T cell receptor beta chains from one sample in a study of blood T cell repertoires in COVID-19. Clones were sequenced by immunoSEQ multiplex PCR, and TCRdb holds only the in-frame ones, with some missing. The sample lists over 100,000 clones, about nine tenths occurring once. Material for sequencing was peripheral blood. Receptors originate from a woman in her 70s with COVID-19, enrolled during active disease. CDR3s include the opening cysteine and the closing phenylalanine or tryptophan. D genes are given only for firm matches. Clone size is given for some rows only: seen once, a few or many times, or a class if the clone is expanded.

V gene	J gene	CDR3 length	D gene	clone size	CDR3 protein	CDR3 DNA
TRBV5-1	TRBJ1-6	14	TRBD1	-	CASSWRDRNSPLHF	TGCGCCAGCAGCTGGAGGGACAGAAATTCACCCCTCCACTTT
TRBV25-1	TRBJ1-6	16	-	-	CASQGVGGFFNSPLHF	TGTGCCAGCCAAGGGGTGGGAGGGTTCTTTAATTCACCCCTCCACTTT
TRBV29-1	TRBJ2-3	14	TRBD2	-	CSAWTSGGTDTQYF	TGCAGCGCTTGGACTAGCGGGGGCACAGATACGCAGTATTTT
TRBV29-1	TRBJ1-2	13	-	-	CSVHLEADYGYTF	TGCAGCGTTCATCTGGAGGCAGACTATGGCTACACCTTC
TRBV28	TRBJ2-4	17	TRBD1	-	CASSSMRTGKAKNIQYF	TGTGCCAGCAGTTCCATGAGGACAGGGAAGGCCAAAAACATTCAGTACTTC
TRBV3-1/TRBV3-2	TRBJ2-5	14	-	once	CASSQGGLQETQYF	TGTGCCAGCAGCCAAGGGGGACTCCAAGAGACCCAGTACTTC
TRBV3-1/TRBV3-2	TRBJ1-3	16	-	-	CASSQEVSRSGNTIYF	TGTGCCAGCAGCCAAGAAGTCAGTCGCTCTGGAAACACCATATATTTT
TRBV18	TRBJ2-7	13	-	-	CASSLAGIYEQYF	TGTGCCAGCTCACTGGCAGGGATCTACGAGCAGTACTTC
TRBV2	TRBJ2-1	15	-	-	CASNVVAGAHNEQFF	TGTGCCAGCAATGTGGTGGCAGGGGCCCACAATGAGCAGTTCTTC
TRBV11-1	TRBJ2-7	15	TRBD1	-	CASSSGTGGGYEQYF	TGTGCCAGCAGCTCGGGGACAGGTGGCGGCTACGAGCAGTACTTC
TRBV5-1	TRBJ2-2	14	-	-	CASSFPLEAGELFF	TGCGCCAGCAGCTTCCCACTAGAAGCCGGGGAGCTGTTTTTT
TRBV6-5	TRBJ1-5	14	-	-	CASSYDRWAQPQHF	TGTGCCAGCAGTTACGATCGGTGGGCTCAGCCCCAGCATTTT
TRBV9	TRBJ1-4	13	-	-	CASSVGPNEKLFF	TGTGCCAGCAGCGTAGGGCCTAATGAAAAACTGTTTTTT
TRBV4-2	TRBJ1-5	20	TRBD1	-	CASSQEREGTGRMGNQPQHF	TGTGCCAGCAGCCAAGAGCGGGAGGGGACAGGCAGGATGGGCAATCAGCCCCAGCATTTT
TRBV11-3	TRBJ2-7	12	-	-	CASSADSYEQYF	TGTGCCAGCAGCGCAGACAGCTACGAGCAGTACTTC
TRBV6-5	TRBJ1-2	14	-	-	CASTRDFLNYGYTF	TGTGCCAGCACCAGGGACTTTTTAAACTATGGCTACACCTTC
TRBV9	TRBJ2-5	14	TRBD1	-	CASSLSDRGETQYF	TGTGCCAGCAGCCTTTCGGACAGGGGAGAGACCCAGTACTTC
TRBV19	TRBJ1-4	15	-	-	CATEDGSATNEKLFF	TGTGCCACCGAAGACGGGAGTGCAACTAATGAAAAACTGTTTTTT
TRBV7-3	TRBJ1-6	14	TRBD1	-	CASSRRGPDSPLHF	TGTGCCAGCAGCCGCAGGGGGCCGGATTCACCCCTCCACTTT
TRBV6-1	TRBJ1-2	13	-	-	CASSYLGGNGYTF	TGTGCCAGCAGTTATTTGGGGGGGAATGGCTACACCTTC
TRBV10-3	TRBJ2-1	11	TRBD1	-	CAIAAGGPQFF	TGTGCCATCGCGGCAGGGGGTCCGCAGTTCTTC
TRBV7-3	TRBJ1-2	17	-	-	CASSSGPGEGVRGGYTF	TGTGCCAGCAGTTCCGGCCCAGGGGAGGGGGTGAGAGGTGGCTACACCTTC
TRBV18	TRBJ2-1	16	TRBD2	-	CASSPGGLAGQGEQFF	TGTGCCAGCTCACCAGGGGGACTAGCGGGTCAGGGTGAGCAGTTCTTC
TRBV28	TRBJ2-7	12	-	-	CASSARVFKQYF	TGTGCCAGCAGCGCCCGGGTCTTCAAGCAGTACTTC
TRBV2	TRBJ1-2	18	TRBD1	-	CASSDLRFSNRGLDGYTF	TGTGCCAGCAGTGATTTACGTTTTAGCAACAGGGGGCTCGATGGCTACACCTTC
TRBV4-2	TRBJ2-1	17	-	-	CASSQDWAAGRRGEQFF	TGTGCCAGCAGCCAAGATTGGGCGGCGGGTCGCCGAGGTGAGCAGTTCTTC
TRBV7-2	TRBJ1-2	15	-	-	CASSLTRAGAYGYTF	TGTGCCAGCAGCCTTACTCGGGCAGGGGCCTATGGCTACACCTTC
TRBV19	TRBJ2-7	11	TRBD1	-	CATTGAYEQYF	TGTGCCACTACAGGGGCCTACGAGCAGTACTTC
TRBV19	TRBJ2-1	18	TRBD2	once	CASSITSGGYSSYNEQFF	TGTGCCAGTAGTATAACTAGCGGGGGGTACTCCTCCTACAATGAGCAGTTCTTC
TRBV7-2	TRBJ1-4	15	-	-	CASSPRGGRREKLFF	TGTGCCAGCAGCCCACGGGGGGGGAGGCGTGAAAAACTGTTTTTT
TRBV7-2	TRBJ2-1	18	TRBD2	-	CASSLIASGGASYNEQFF	TGTGCCAGCAGCTTAATCGCTAGCGGGGGGGCTTCCTACAATGAGCAGTTCTTC
TRBV6-5	TRBJ2-7	15	TRBD1	-	CASSIGTGGPYEQYF	TGTGCCAGCAGCATAGGGACAGGGGGCCCCTACGAGCAGTACTTC
TRBV6-5	TRBJ2-1	14	TRBD2	-	CASSLAGTYNEQFF	TGTGCCAGCAGCCTAGCGGGGACTTACAATGAGCAGTTCTTC
TRBV7-9	TRBJ2-7	13	-	few	CASEQGQNYEQYF	TGTGCCAGCGAACAGGGACAAAACTACGAGCAGTACTTC
TRBV19	TRBJ1-2	15	-	-	CASSPLQLLGYGYTF	TGTGCCAGTAGCCCCCTCCAACTCCTAGGCTATGGCTACACCTTC
TRBV5-1	TRBJ2-1	15	-	few	CASSPAGGTDNEQFF	TGCGCCAGCAGCCCAGCAGGGGGGACAGACAATGAGCAGTTCTTC
TRBV6-1	TRBJ1-6	19	TRBD1	-	CASSDNGQGNTLYNSPLHF	TGTGCCAGCAGTGATAATGGACAGGGGAATACCCTCTATAATTCACCCCTCCACTTT
TRBV19	TRBJ2-3	15	-	once	CASKRQAFGTDTQYF	TGTGCCAGTAAGAGACAGGCTTTCGGCACAGATACGCAGTATTTT
TRBV11-2	TRBJ1-6	13	-	-	CASSPRLNSPLHF	TGTGCCAGCAGCCCCAGACTTAATTCACCCCTCCACTTT